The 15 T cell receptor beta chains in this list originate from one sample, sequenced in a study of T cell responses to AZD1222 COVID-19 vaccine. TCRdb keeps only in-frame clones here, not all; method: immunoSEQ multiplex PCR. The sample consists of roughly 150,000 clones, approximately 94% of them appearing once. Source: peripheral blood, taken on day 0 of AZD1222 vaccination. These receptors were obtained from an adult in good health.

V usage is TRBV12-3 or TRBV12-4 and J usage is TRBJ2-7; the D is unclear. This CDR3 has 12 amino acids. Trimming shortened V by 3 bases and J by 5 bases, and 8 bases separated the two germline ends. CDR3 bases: TGTGCCAGCAGTTTGGTCGGAAACGAGCAGTACTTC. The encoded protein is CASSLVGNEQYF.

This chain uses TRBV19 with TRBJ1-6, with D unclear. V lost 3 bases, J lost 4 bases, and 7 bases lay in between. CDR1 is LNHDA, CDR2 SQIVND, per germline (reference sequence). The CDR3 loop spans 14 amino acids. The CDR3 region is CASSIWRYNSPLHF. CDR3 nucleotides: TGTGCCAGTAGTATCTGGAGATATAATTCACCCCTCCACTTT. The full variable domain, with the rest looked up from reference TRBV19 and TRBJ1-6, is DGGITQSPKYLFRKEGQNVTLSCEQNLNHDAMYWYRQDPGQGLRLIYYSQIVNDFQKGDIAEGYSVSREKKESFPLTVTSAQKNPTAFYLCASSIWRYNSPLHFGNGTRLTVT.

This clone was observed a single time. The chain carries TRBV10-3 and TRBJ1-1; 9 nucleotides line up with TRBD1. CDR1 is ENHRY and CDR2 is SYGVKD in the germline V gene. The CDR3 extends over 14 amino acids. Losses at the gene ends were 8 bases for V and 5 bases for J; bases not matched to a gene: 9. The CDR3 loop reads CAIVPGQGWTEAFF. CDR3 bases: TGTGCCATCGTCCCGGGACAGGGTTGGACTGAAGCTTTCTTT.

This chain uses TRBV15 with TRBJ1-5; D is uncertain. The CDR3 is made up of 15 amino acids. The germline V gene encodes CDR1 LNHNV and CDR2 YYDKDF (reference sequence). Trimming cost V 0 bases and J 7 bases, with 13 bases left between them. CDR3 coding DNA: TGTGCCACCAGCAGAGATCCAGCAGGTACCCAGCCCCAGCATTTT. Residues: CATSRDPAGTQPQHF. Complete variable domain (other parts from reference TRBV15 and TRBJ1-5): DAMVIQNPRYQVTQFGKPVTLSCSQTLNHNVMYWYQQKSSQAPKLLFHYYDKDFNNEADTPDNFQSRRPNTSFCFLDIRSPGLGDTAMYLCATSRDPAGTQPQHFGDGTRLSIL.

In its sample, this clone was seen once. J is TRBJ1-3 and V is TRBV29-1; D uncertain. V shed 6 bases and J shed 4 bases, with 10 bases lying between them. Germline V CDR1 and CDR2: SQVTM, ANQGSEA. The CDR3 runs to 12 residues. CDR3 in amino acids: CSVRSPGNTIYF. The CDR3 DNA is TGCAGCGTGCGGAGTCCGGGAAACACCATATATTTT.

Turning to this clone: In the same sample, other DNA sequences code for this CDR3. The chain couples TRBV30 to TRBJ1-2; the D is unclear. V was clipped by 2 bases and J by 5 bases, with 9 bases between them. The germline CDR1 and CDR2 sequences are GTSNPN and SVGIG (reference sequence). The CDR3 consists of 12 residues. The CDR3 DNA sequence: TGTGCCTGGAGTAGCGATGGGTATGGCTACACCTTC. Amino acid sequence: CAWSSDGYGYTF.

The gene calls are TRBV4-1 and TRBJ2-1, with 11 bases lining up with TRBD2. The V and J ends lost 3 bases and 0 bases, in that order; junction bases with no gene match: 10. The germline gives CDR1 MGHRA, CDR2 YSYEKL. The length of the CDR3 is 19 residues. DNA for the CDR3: TGCGCCAGCAGCCACCCGGGACTAGCGGCCGGTAGCTCCTACAATGAGCAGTTCTTC. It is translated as CASSHPGLAAGSSYNEQFF.

CDR3 sequence (DNA): TGTGCCAGCAGCCCGCCGTGGACGGTGACCTACAATGAGCAGTTCTTC. Translating it yields CASSPPWTVTYNEQFF. This chain joins TRBV5-5 and TRBJ2-1; D unclear. The V gene's germline CDR1 is SGHKS and CDR2 YYEKEE (reference sequence). The CDR3 is made up of 16 amino acids. With 4 bases removed from V and 2 bases from J, the gap between germline ends came to 16 bases.

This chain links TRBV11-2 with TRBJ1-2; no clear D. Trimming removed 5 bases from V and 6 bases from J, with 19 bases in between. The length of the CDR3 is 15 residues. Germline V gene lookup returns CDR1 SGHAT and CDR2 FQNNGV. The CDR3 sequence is CASSTAAGGGNGYTF. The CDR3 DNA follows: TGTGCCAGCAGCACTGCCGCGGGAGGTGGGAATGGCTACACCTTC.

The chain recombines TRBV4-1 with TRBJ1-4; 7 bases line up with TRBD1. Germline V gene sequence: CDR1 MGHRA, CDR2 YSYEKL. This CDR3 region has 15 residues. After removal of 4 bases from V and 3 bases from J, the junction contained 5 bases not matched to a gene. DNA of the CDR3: TGCGCCAGCAGCCGTTCAGGGGGGGCTAATGAAAAACTGTTTTTT. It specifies CASSRSGGANEKLFF.

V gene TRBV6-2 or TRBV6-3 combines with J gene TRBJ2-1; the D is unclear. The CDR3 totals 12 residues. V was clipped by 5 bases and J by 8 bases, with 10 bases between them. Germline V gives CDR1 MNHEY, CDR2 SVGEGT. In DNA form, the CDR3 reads TGTGCCAGCAGTCCCCGGATCCATGAGCAGTTCTTC. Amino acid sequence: CASSPRIHEQFF.

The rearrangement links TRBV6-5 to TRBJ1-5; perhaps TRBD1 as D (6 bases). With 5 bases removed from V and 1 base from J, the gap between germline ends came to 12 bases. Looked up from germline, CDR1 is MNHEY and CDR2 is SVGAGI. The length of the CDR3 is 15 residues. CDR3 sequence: CASSQRTESNQPQHF. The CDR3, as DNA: TGTGCCAGCAGTCAAAGGACAGAGAGCAATCAGCCCCAGCATTTT.

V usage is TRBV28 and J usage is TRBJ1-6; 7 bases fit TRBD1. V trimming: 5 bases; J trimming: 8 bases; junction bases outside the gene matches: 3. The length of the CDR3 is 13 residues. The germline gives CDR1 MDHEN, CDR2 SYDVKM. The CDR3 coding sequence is TGTGCCAGCAGTGAGAGGGGGCATTCACCCCTCCACTTT. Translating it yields CASSERGHSPLHF.

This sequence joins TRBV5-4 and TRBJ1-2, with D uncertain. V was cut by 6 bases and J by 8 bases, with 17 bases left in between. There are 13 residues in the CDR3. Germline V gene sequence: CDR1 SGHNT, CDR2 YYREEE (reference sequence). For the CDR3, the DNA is TGTGCCAGCACGCCCTTGGCGGTGGGAGGCTACACCTTC. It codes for CASTPLAVGGYTF. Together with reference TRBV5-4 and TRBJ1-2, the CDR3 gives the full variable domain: ETGVTQSPTHLIKTRGQQVTLRCSSQSGHNTVSWYQQALGQGPQFIFQYYREEENGRGNFPPRFSGLQFPNYSSELNVNALELDDSALYLCASTPLAVGGYTFGSGTRLTVV.

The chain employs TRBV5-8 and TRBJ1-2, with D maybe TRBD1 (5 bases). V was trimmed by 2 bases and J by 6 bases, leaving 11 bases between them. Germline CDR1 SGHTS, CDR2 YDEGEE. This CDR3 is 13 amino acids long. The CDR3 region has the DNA TGTGCCAGCAGCTTAGGGGCGCGGGATGGCTACACCTTC. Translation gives CASSLGARDGYTF.